The 6 T cell receptor beta chains below all came from one sample that was sequenced in a study of T cells after somatic rescue of genetic block. Data came from immunoSEQ multiplex PCR; TCRdb stores just in-frame clones and leaves some out. The sample holds about 120,000 clones; 90% to 95% are singletons and the top ten take more than 1.4%. The sequencing input was peripheral blood mononuclear cells (PBMCs). The source is a woman between 18 and 29 years old.

The gene calls are TRBV9 and TRBJ1-1, with TRBD1 as a possible D gene (6 bases). Germline-derived CDR1 and CDR2 are SGDLS and YYNGEE. V lost 3 bases and J lost 4, with 16 bases in between. The CDR3 covers 15 residues. In DNA, the CDR3 is TGTGCCAGCAGCGCCGAGGGGGGGGGCGGCACTGAAGCTTTCTTT. Protein sequence: CASSAEGGGGTEAFF.

The V and J genes are TRBV19 and TRBJ1-6, with 8 bases identical to TRBD1. The germline V gene has CDR1 LNHDA and CDR2 SQIVND (reference sequence). J was trimmed by 13 bases and V by 0 bases; bases with no gene match: 17. CDR3 length: 18 amino acids. CDR3 sequence: CASSIDLRPGGPLFPLHF. In DNA, the CDR3 is TGTGCCAGTAGTATAGATCTACGGCCAGGGGGCCCTCTGTTCCCCCTCCACTTT.

The rearrangement uses TRBV19 and TRBJ2-3, with D perhaps matching TRBD1 (6 bases). The germline V and J ends were trimmed by 4 bases and 0 bases, with 11 bases remaining between them. The germline CDR1 and CDR2 sequences are LNHDA and SQIVND (reference sequence). This CDR3 spans 15 amino acids. The CDR3, as DNA: TGTGCCAGTAGTAACCAGGGGTCTAGCACAGATACGCAGTATTTT. The encoded protein is CASSNQGSSTDTQYF.

The chain has TRBV6-5 and TRBJ1-1; D gene ambiguous. CDR3 length equals 13 residues. Germline V gene lookup returns CDR1 MNHEY and CDR2 SVGAGI. Trimming cost V 6 bases and J 7 bases, with 15 bases left between them. The CDR3 protein is CASSVKGRGEAFF. The CDR3 DNA is TGTGCCAGCAGCGTCAAAGGGCGTGGTGAAGCTTTCTTT.

This clone was counted once. The chain recombines TRBV5-5 with TRBJ2-4; D not certain. CDR1 is SGHKS, CDR2 YYEKEE, per germline (reference sequence). Trimming shortened V by 0 bases and J by 1 base, and 5 bases separated the two germline ends. The CDR3 runs 14 residues. The CDR3 DNA reads as TGTGCCAGCAGCTTGGGGGCGGCCAAAAACATTCAGTACTTC. It codes for CASSLGAAKNIQYF.

This clone was observed a single time. The CDR3 spells CSVESPSLGDRDSLSYEQYF. In DNA form, the CDR3 reads TGCAGCGTTGAATCCCCAAGTTTAGGCGACCGGGACAGCCTCTCCTACGAGCAGTACTTC. The chain carries TRBV29-1 and TRBJ2-7, with TRBD1 matching over 7 bases. CDR1 is SQVTM and CDR2 is ANQGSEA in the germline V gene. This CDR3 is built from 20 residues. J was trimmed by 0 bases and V by 2 bases; bases with no gene match: 22.